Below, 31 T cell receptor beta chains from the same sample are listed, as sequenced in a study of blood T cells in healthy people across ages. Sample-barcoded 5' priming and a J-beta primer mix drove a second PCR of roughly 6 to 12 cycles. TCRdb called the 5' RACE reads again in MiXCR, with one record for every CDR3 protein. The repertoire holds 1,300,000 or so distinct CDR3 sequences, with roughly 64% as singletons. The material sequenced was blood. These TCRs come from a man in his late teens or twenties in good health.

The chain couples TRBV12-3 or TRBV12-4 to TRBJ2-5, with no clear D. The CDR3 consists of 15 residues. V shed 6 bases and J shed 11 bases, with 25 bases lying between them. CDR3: CASSRRGDPYNEQYF. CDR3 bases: TGTGCCAGCAGCCGCAGAGGAGACCCCTACAATGAGCAGTACTTC.

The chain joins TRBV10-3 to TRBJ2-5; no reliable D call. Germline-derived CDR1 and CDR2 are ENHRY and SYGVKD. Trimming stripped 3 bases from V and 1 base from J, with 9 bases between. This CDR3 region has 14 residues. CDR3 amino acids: CAISDRLFQETQYF. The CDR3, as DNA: TGTGCCATCAGTGATAGACTCTTCCAAGAGACCCAGTACTTC.

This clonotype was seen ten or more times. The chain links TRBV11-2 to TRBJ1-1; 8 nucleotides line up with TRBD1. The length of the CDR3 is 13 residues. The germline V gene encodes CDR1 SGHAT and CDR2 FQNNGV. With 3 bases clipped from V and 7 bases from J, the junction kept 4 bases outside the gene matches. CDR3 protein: CASSLGGTGEAFF. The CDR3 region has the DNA TGTGCCAGCAGCTTGGGGGGGACAGGTGAAGCTTTCTTT.

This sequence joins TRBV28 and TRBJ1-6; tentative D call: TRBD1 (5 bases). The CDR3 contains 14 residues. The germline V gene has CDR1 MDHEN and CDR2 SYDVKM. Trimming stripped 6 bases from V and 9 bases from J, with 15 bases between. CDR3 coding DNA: TGTGCCAGCAGGCCCCCGGGGGGTTCTTCACCCCTCCACTTT. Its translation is CASRPPGGSSPLHF.

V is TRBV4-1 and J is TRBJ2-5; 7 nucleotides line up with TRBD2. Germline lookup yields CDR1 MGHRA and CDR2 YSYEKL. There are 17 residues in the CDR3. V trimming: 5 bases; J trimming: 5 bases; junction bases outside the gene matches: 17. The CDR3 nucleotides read TGCGCCAGCAGCAAGCATCAGCGGGGCCGCCTTCGGGAGACCCAGTACTTC. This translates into CASSKHQRGRLRETQYF.

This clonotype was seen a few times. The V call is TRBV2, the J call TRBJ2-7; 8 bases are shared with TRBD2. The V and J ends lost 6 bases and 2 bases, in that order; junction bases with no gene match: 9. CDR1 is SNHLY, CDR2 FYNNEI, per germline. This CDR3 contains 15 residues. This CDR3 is CASSATTSGPYEQYF. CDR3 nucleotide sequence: TGTGCCAGCAGCGCAACTACTAGCGGTCCCTACGAGCAGTACTTC.

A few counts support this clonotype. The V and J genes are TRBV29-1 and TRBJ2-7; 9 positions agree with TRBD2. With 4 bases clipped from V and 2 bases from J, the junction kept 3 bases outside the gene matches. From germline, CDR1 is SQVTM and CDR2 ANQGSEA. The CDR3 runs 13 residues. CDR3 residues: CSVALAGAYEQYF. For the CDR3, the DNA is TGCAGCGTTGCGTTAGCGGGGGCCTACGAGCAGTACTTC.

In nucleotides, the CDR3 is TGTGCCATCAGTGAGCCATCGAGGCAGAGCAACTCTGGGGCCAACGTCCTGACTTTC. It encodes CAISEPSRQSNSGANVLTF. The V gene is TRBV10-3, the J gene TRBJ2-6; D not certain. Per germline, CDR1 ENHRY and CDR2 SYGVKD. V shed 2 bases and J shed 0 bases, with 17 bases lying between them. CDR3 size: 19 residues.

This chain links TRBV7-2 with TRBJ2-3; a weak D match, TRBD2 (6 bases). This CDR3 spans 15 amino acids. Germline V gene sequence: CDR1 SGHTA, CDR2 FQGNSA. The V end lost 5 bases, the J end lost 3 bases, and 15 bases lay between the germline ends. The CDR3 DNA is TGTGCCAGCAGCCCAAGGGACGGGGGAACAGATACGCAGTATTTT. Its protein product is CASSPRDGGTDTQYF. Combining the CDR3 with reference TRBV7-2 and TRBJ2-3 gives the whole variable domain GAGVSQSPSNKVTEKGKDVELRCDPISGHTALYWYRQSLGQGLEFLIYFQGNSAPDKSGLPSDRFSAERTGGSVSTLTIQRTQQEDSAVYLCASSPRDGGTDTQYFGPGTRLTVL.

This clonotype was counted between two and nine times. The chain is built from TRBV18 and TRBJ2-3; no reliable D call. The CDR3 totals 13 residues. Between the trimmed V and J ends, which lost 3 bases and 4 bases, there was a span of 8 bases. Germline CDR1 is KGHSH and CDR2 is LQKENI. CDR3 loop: CASSPLSSDTQYF. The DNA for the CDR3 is TGTGCCAGCTCACCCCTTAGTTCAGATACGCAGTATTTT.

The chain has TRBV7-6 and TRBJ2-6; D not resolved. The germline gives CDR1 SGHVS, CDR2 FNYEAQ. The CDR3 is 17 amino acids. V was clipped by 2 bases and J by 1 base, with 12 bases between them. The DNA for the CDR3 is TGTGCCAGCAGCTTAAGGTTAATCGGATCTGGGGCCAACGTCCTGACTTTC. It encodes CASSLRLIGSGANVLTF. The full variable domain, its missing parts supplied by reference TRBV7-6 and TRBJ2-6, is GAGVSQSPRYKVTKRGQDVALRCDPISGHVSLYWYRQALGQGPEFLTYFNYEAQQDKSGLPNDRFSAERPEGSISTLTIQRTEQRDSAMYRCASSLRLIGSGANVLTFGAGSRLTVL.

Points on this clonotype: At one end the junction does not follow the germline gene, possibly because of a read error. The CDR3 nucleotides are TGTGCCAGCAGTCCCTGGACAGGGGGCGCGGAATATCGGAGCACAGATACGCAGTATTTC. Residues: CASSPWTGGAEYRSTDTQYF. The chain carries TRBV12-3 or TRBV12-4 and TRBJ2-3; 11 nucleotides line up with TRBD1. The CDR3 has 20 residues.

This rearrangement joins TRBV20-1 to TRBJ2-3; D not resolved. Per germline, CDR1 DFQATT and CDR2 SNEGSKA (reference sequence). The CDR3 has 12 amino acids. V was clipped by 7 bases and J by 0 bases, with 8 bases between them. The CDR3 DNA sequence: TGCAGTGGACGGCTTAGCACAGATACGCAGTATTTT. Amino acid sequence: CSGRLSTDTQYF.

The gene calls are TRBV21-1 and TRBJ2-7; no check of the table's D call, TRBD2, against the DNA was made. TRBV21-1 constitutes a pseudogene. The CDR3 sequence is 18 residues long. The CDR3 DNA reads TGTGCCAGCAGCTGCGGGGTCATCCAGGCATGCGCCTCCTACGAGCAGTACTTC. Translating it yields CASSCGVIQACASYEQYF.

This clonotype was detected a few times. The DNA of the CDR3 is TGTGCCAGCAGTTACTCACGCGGGGGTACTAGCACAGATACGCAGTATTTT. Translation gives CASSYSRGGTSTDTQYF. The chain has TRBV6-5 and TRBJ2-3; 7 bases map to TRBD2. The V segment lost 0 bases and the J segment 0 bases; nucleotides outside the gene matches: 6. Germline V gene lookup returns CDR1 MNHEY and CDR2 SVGAGI. CDR3 size: 17 residues.

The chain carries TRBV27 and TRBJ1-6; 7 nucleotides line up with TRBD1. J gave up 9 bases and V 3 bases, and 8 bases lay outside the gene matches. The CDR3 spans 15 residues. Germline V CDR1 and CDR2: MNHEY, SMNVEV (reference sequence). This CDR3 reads CASSFGQATFSPLHF. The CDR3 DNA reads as TGTGCCAGCAGTTTTGGACAGGCGACTTTTTCACCCCTCCACTTT.

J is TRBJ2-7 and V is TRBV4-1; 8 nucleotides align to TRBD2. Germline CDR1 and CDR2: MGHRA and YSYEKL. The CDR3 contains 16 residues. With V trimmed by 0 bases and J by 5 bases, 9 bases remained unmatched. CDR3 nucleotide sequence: TGCGCCAGCAGCCAAGATCGGGCTAGCGGGCTCCACGAGCAGTACTTC. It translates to CASSQDRASGLHEQYF.

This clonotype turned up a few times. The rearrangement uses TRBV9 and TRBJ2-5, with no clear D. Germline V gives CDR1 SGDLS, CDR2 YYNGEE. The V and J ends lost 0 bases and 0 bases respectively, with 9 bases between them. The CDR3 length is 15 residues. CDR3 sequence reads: CASSVEGYYQETQYF. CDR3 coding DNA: TGTGCCAGCAGCGTAGAGGGATACTACCAAGAGACCCAGTACTTC. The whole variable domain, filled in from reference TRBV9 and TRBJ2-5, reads DSGVTQTPKHLITATGQRVTLRCSPRSGDLSVYWYQQSLDQGLQFLIQYYNGEERAKGNILERFSAQQFPDLHSELNLSSLELGDSALYFCASSVEGYYQETQYFGPGTRLLVL.

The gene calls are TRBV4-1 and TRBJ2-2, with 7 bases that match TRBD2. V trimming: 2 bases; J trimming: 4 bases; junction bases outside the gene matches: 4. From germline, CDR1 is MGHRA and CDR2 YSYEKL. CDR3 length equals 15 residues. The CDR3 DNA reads TGCGCCAGCAGCCAATCCCCGGGGGGCACCGGGGAGCTGTTTTTT. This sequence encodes CASSQSPGGTGELFF.

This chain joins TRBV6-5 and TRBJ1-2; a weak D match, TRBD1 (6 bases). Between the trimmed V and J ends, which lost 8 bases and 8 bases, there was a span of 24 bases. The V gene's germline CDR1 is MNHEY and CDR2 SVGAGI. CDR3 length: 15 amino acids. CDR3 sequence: CASGTEYRTASGYTF. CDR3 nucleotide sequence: TGTGCCAGCGGAACTGAATATCGGACAGCGAGCGGCTACACCTTC.

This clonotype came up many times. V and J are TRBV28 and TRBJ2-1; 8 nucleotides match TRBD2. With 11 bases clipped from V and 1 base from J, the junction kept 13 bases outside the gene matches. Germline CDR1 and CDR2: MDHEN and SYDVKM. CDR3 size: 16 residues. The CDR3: CACGGGTSKSYNEQFF. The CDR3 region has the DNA TGTGCCTGCGGAGGAGGGACTAGTAAGTCCTACAATGAGCAGTTCTTC.

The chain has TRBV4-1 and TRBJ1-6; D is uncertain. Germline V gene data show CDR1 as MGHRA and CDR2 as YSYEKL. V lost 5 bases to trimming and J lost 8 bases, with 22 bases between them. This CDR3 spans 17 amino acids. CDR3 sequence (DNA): TGCGCCAGCAGCAACACGCAGGACCCCTCACAGTATTCACCCCTCCACTTT. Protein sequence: CASSNTQDPSQYSPLHF.

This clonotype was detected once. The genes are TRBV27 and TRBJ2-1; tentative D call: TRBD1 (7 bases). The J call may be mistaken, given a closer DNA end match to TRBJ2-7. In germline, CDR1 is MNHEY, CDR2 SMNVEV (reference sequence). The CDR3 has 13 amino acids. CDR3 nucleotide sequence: TGTGCCGCCAGGGGGGTCTCCTACAATGAGCAGTACTTC. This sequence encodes CAARGVSYNEQYF.

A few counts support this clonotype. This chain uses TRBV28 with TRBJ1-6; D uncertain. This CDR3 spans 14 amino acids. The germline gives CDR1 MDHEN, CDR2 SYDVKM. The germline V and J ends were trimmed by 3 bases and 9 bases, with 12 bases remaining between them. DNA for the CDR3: TGTGCCAGCAGTTTTAAGGGAGTTGGTTCACCCCTCCACTTT. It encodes CASSFKGVGSPLHF.

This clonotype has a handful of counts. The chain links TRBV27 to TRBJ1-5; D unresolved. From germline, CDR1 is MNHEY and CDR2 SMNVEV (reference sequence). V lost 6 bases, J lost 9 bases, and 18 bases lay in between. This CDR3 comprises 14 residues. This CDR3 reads CASSSGYGETPQHF. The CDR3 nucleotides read TGTGCCAGCAGCTCAGGCTACGGGGAGACGCCCCAGCATTTT.

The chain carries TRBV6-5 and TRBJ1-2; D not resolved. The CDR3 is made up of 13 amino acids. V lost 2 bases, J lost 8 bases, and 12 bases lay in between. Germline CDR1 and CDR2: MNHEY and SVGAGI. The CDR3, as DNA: TGTGCCAGCAGTTACCTTAGTAGGGTCGGCTACACCTTC. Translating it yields CASSYLSRVGYTF.

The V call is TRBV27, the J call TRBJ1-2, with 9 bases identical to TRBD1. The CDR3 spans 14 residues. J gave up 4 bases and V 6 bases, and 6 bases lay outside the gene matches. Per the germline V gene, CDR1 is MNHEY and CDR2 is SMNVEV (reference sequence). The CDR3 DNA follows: TGTGCCAGCAGCTGGACAGGGGAGGGCTATGGCTACACCTTC. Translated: CASSWTGEGYGYTF.

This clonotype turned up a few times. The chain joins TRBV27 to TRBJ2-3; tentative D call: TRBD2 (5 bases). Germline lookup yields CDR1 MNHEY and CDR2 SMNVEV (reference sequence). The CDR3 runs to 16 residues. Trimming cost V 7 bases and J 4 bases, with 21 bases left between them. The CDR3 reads CASNPLGRGRPDTQYF. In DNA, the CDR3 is TGTGCCAGCAATCCACTAGGACGAGGACGTCCAGATACGCAGTATTTT.

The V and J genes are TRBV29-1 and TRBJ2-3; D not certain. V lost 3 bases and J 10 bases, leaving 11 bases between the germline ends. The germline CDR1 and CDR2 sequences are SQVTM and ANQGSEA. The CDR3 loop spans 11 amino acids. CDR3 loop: CSVDQARAQYF. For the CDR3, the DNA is TGCAGCGTTGATCAGGCTAGGGCGCAGTATTTT.

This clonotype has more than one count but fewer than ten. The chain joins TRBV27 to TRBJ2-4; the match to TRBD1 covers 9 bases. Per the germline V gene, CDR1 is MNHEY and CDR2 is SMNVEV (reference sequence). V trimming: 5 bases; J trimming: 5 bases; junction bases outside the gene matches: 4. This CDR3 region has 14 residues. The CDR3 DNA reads TGTGCCAGCAGTATACAGGGGGCCGAAAACATTCAGTACTTC. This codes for CASSIQGAENIQYF.

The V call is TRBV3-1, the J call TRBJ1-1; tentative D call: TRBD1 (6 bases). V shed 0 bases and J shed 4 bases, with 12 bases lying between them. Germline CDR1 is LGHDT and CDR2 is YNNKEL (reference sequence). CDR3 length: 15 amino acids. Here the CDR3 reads CASSQDEGEGTEAFF. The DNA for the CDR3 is TGTGCCAGCAGCCAAGATGAGGGGGAGGGCACTGAAGCTTTCTTT. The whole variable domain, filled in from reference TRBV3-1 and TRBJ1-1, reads DTAVSQTPKYLVTQMGNDKSIKCEQNLGHDTMYWYKQDSKKFLKIMFSYNNKELIINETVPNRFSPKSPDKAHLNLHINSLELGDSAVYFCASSQDEGEGTEAFFGQGTRLTVV.